The clone carrying this T cell receptor (beta chain) was seen just once. The antigen is not known. The germline gives CDR1 SEHNR, CDR2 FQNEAQ (reference sequence). V was cut by 1 base and J by 14 bases, with 16 bases left in between. The CDR3 is made up of 13 amino acids. The data were taken from a study of T-cell memory formation after mild COVID-19. Across the study: TCR clustering was largely donor specific. Study results and caveats: Some clones that responded turned up in pre-infection memory, which suggests that cross-reactive memory joined in. CD4+ contracting clones lay mainly in CM and EM, CD8+ ones in EMRA. From day 15 to 85, contracting clones were balanced between CD4 and CD8, whereas later expanders leaned toward CD4+.

TCRdb reanalysed the 5' RACE reads using MiXCR and keeps one entry per CDR3 protein. Seen here are about 600,000 distinct CDR3 sequences, approximately 21% observed once, and the top ten hold around 7.7%. The clonotype originates from an adult woman who had mild COVID-19 (a few samples of this study predate the infection). Cell type and time point are not known. The rearrangement links TRBV7-9 to TRBJ2-3; a weak D match, TRBD2 (6 bases). Sequenced material: PBMCs or a T cell subset sorted from them (not recorded which). The CDR3, as DNA: TGTGCCAGCAGCTTAGAAGCGGGTGTAGCCGGGTATTTT. This translates into CASSLEAGVAGYF.